This entry describes one T cell receptor beta chain. The antigen is unknown. Beta-chain TCR cDNA was generated via 5'RACE template switching with UMIs. TCRdb re-called the 5' RACE reads and catalogs CDR3 proteins one per entry, DNA excluded. The table for this sample gives 400,000 or so distinct CDR3 sequences. The germline V gene has CDR1 LGHDT and CDR2 YNNKEL (reference sequence). The CDR3 has 12 residues. The record originates from a study of T cells expressing NK-cell markers. Study context: One of eight sequenced donors was HCMV-seronegative; the other seven were seropositive. Study-wide points: Dominant NKG2C+ clonotypes accounted for about 1.0-8% of CD8+ T cells in more than 5 donors. One observes that, in a few donors, these clonotypes were also the leading ones within the CD3+CD56-NKG2C+ fraction.

The J gene is TRBJ1-2, the V gene TRBV3-1; TCRdb designates TRBD1, a call that cannot be tested without DNA. The receptor comes from a woman in her fifties or sixties in good health. The sequencing sample was made of blood T cells: a sorted CD56 or NKG2C T cell subset, CD4+ or CD8+ T cells, or bulk PBMC T cells (not recorded which). The CDR3 sequence: CASSLQWDGYTF. The full variable domain, in which reference TRBV3-1 and TRBJ1-2 provide the parts outside the CDR3, is DTAVSQTPKYLVTQMGNDKSIKCEQNLGHDTMYWYKQDSKKFLKIMFSYNNKELIINETVPNRFSPKSPDKAHLNLHINSLELGDSAVYFCASSLQWDGYTFGSGTRLTVV.